The 15 T cell receptor beta chains listed next were all sequenced from one sample in a study of control samples from healthy donors and cancer patients. This table comes from immunoSEQ multiplex PCR, and its TCRdb copy is limited to in-frame clones, with some not included. The sample shows 90,000 to 130,000 clones, 70% to 90% of them seen only once. Material: PBMCs. All receptors derive from a woman in her sixties or seventies with lung cancer.

As for this clone: At one end the junction does not follow the germline gene, possibly because of a read error. V is TRBV7-7 and J is TRBJ2-1; TRBD2 aligns across 7 bases. Germline V gene lookup returns CDR1 SSHAT and CDR2 FNYEAQ (reference sequence). The CDR3 length is 16 residues. The CDR3 bases are TGTGCTAGCAGCTCCATGGCGGGAGCTACCTACAATGAGCAGTTCTTC. This sequence encodes CASSSMAGATYNEQFF.

V gene TRBV7-9 combines with J gene TRBJ2-3, with 11 nucleotides matching TRBD2. The V gene end was trimmed by 5 bases and the J gene end by 7 bases; junction bases not matched to a gene: 8. The CDR3 totals 15 residues. Germline-derived CDR1 and CDR2 are SEHNR and FQNEAQ (reference sequence). In DNA form, the CDR3 reads TGTGCCAGCAGCATTACTAGCGGGAGAGGACATACGCAGTATTTT. Amino acid sequence: CASSITSGRGHTQYF.

This chain connects TRBV18 to TRBJ2-1; tentative D call: TRBD1 (5 bases). CDR1 KGHSH and CDR2 LQKENI come from the germline V gene. This CDR3 spans 15 amino acids. The V end lost 1 base, the J end lost 4 bases, and 11 bases lay between the germline ends. CDR3 bases: TGTGCCAGCTCACCACTCCCACGACAGTACAATGAGCAGTTCTTC. Its translation is CASSPLPRQYNEQFF.

CDR3 sequence (DNA): TGTGCCAGCAGCCTGGGAGACTCATTCAATGAGCAGTTCTTC. It yields the protein CASSLGDSFNEQFF. This chain links TRBV11-3 with TRBJ2-1, with D maybe TRBD2 (5 bases). Per the germline V gene, CDR1 is SGHNT and CDR2 is YENEEA. V lost 5 bases and J 6 bases, leaving 14 bases between the germline ends. This CDR3 contains 14 residues.

The chain links TRBV19 to TRBJ2-1, with 14 bases fitting TRBD2. Per germline, CDR1 LNHDA and CDR2 SQIVND (reference sequence). The CDR3 is 19 residues long. V was pared by 5 bases and J by 7 bases, with 16 bases of the junction left unmatched. In DNA form, the CDR3 reads TGTGCCAGTAGTCCCGGGACTAGCGGGAGCTTGGTAGTAAGGAATGAGCAGTTCTTC. Protein sequence: CASSPGTSGSLVVRNEQFF.

The chain links TRBV2 to TRBJ2-5, with D perhaps TRBD1 (5 bases). Trimming removed 7 bases from V and 3 bases from J, with 9 bases in between. Germline V gives CDR1 SNHLY, CDR2 FYNNEI. The CDR3 is 12 residues long. In nucleotides, the CDR3 is TGTGCCAGCATTATAGGGGAAGAGACCCAGTACTTC. Its protein is CASIIGEETQYF.

This chain joins TRBV4-3 and TRBJ2-2; D is uncertain. V gave up 0 bases and J gave up 7 bases, with 9 bases separating them. Germline V gives CDR1 LGHNA, CDR2 YSLEER. The CDR3 has 14 amino acids. In DNA, the CDR3 is TGCGCCAGCAGCCAAGAGGCCGTTATCGGGGAGCTGTTTTTT. This encodes CASSQEAVIGELFF.

The J gene is TRBJ2-3, the V gene TRBV6-2 or TRBV6-3; 9 bases align to TRBD1. V lost 2 bases, J lost 2 bases, and 8 bases stayed unmatched. CDR3 length: 17 residues. Looked up from germline, CDR1 is MNHEY and CDR2 is SVGEGT. The CDR3 coding sequence is TGTGCCAGCAGTTACCCGGACAGGGGTGCTCTCACAGATACGCAGTATTTT. It specifies CASSYPDRGALTDTQYF.

The V call is TRBV9, the J call TRBJ2-5; 7 nucleotides match TRBD1. The CDR3 runs 15 residues. V was clipped by 4 bases and J by 1 base; unmatched bases: 7. Germline V gene data show CDR1 as SGDLS and CDR2 as YYNGEE. CDR3 DNA: TGTGCCAGCAGCCTCAGAGAGGGGGCCCAAGAGACCCAGTACTTC. Translation: CASSLREGAQETQYF.

V usage is TRBV3-1 (or the pseudogene TRBV3-2) and J usage is TRBJ2-7; 14 nucleotides align to TRBD2. J was trimmed by 3 bases and V by 0 bases; bases with no gene match: 10. The CDR3 runs to 19 residues. CDR1 LGHDT and CDR2 YNNKEL come from the germline V gene (reference sequence). DNA for the CDR3: TGTGCCAGCAGCCAAGATGGACTAGCGGGGGGCCCACGGTACTACGAGCAGTACTTC. This sequence encodes CASSQDGLAGGPRYYEQYF.

V and J are TRBV7-2 and TRBJ2-7, with D perhaps matching TRBD1 (5 bases). Per the germline V gene, CDR1 is SGHTA and CDR2 is FQGNSA. Trimming stripped 0 bases from V and 0 bases from J, with 6 bases between. The CDR3 totals 14 residues. DNA of the CDR3: TGTGCCAGCAGCTTAGCACAGGACTCCTACGAGCAGTACTTC. Protein product: CASSLAQDSYEQYF.

The chain carries TRBV15 and TRBJ1-1; 9 nucleotides align to TRBD1. The germline gives CDR1 LNHNV, CDR2 YYDKDF (reference sequence). This CDR3 contains 15 residues. V shed 1 base and J 4 bases; nucleotides not matched to a gene: 4. CDR3: CATSRGGTGSTEAFF. The CDR3 nucleotides read TGTGCCACCAGCAGAGGGGGGACAGGGTCCACTGAAGCTTTCTTT. The full variable domain, with the rest looked up from reference TRBV15 and TRBJ1-1, is DAMVIQNPRYQVTQFGKPVTLSCSQTLNHNVMYWYQQKSSQAPKLLFHYYDKDFNNEADTPDNFQSRRPNTSFCFLDIRSPGLGDTAMYLCATSRGGTGSTEAFFGQGTRLTVV.

The genes are TRBV7-2 and TRBJ1-2, with TRBD1 as a possible D gene (5 bases). Per the germline V gene, CDR1 is SGHTA and CDR2 is FQGNSA. The V and J ends lost 1 base and 0 bases respectively, with 21 bases between them. This CDR3 spans 19 amino acids. As DNA, the CDR3 is TGTGCCAGCAGCTTAGGATTCGGCGCAGGGCCCCTAGCTAACTATGGCTACACCTTC. It codes for CASSLGFGAGPLANYGYTF.

The CDR3 sequence: CASSDGGDSYNEQFF. The CDR3, as DNA: TGTGCCAGCAGTGATGGGGGGGATTCCTACAATGAGCAGTTCTTC. V usage is TRBV2 and J usage is TRBJ2-1, with TRBD2 identical over 7 bases. The ends lost 3 bases at V and 1 base at J; junction bases unmatched: 3. The CDR3 runs to 15 residues. Germline V gene lookup returns CDR1 SNHLY and CDR2 FYNNEI.

The chain recombines TRBV29-1 with TRBJ1-2, with a tentative D call TRBD1 (5 bases). The germline CDR1 and CDR2 sequences are SQVTM and ANQGSEA. Trimming left V 0 bases short and J 3 bases short, with 14 bases between. This CDR3 spans 15 amino acids. The CDR3 nucleotides read TGCAGCGTTGAAGATGGCCGGGGCGGGTACTATGGCTACACCTTC. It encodes CSVEDGRGGYYGYTF.